A single sample is the source of the 13 T cell receptor beta chains below, sequenced in a study of blood T cell repertoires in COVID-19. Clones were read by immunoSEQ multiplex PCR, and TCRdb kept only the in-frame ones, dropping some. The sample includes 200,000 to 250,000 clones, about 90% of them seen just once. Sequencing was performed on PBMCs or T cells enriched from blood (not recorded which). These receptors were obtained from a woman aged 45 to 65 with acute COVID-19.

The V gene is TRBV7-9, the J gene TRBJ1-1; possible D gene TRBD1, 6 bases. Trimming removed 5 bases from V and 7 bases from J, with 14 bases in between. Germline loops: CDR1 SEHNR, CDR2 FQNEAQ (reference sequence). The CDR3 covers 13 residues. The CDR3 DNA reads TGTGCCAGCAGCCTACAGGGTTTGGTTGAAGCTTTCTTT. Residues: CASSLQGLVEAFF.

This rearrangement joins TRBV5-6 to TRBJ2-7, with 7 bases fitting TRBD1. Germline CDR1 and CDR2: SGHDT and YYEEEE. The CDR3 runs 14 residues. The V segment lost 2 bases and the J segment 0 bases; nucleotides outside the gene matches: 2. For the CDR3, the DNA is TGTGCCAGCAGCTTAGGGGACAGCTCCTACGAGCAGTACTTC. The encoded protein is CASSLGDSSYEQYF.

With regard to this clone: Germline is not matched at one junction end, which may reflect a read error. V usage is TRBV7-7 and J usage is TRBJ2-2, with a possible D match to TRBD2 (6 bases). CDR3 length: 16 amino acids. The V gene's germline CDR1 is SSHAT and CDR2 FNYEAQ (reference sequence). DNA of the CDR3: TGTGCTAGCAGCTCATCCACGGGAGCGTGGACCGGGGAGCTGTTTTTT. Translation: CASSSSTGAWTGELFF. Supplemented by reference TRBV7-7 and TRBJ2-2, the full variable domain reads GAGVSQSPRYKVTKRGQDVTLRCDPISSHATLYWYQQALGQGPEFLTYFNYEAQPDKSGLPSDRFSAERPEGSISTLTIQRTEQRDSAMYRCASSSSTGAWTGELFFGEGSRLTVL.

The rearrangement uses TRBV24-1 and TRBJ1-1; D might be TRBD1 (5 bases). CDR3 length: 15 amino acids. CDR1 is KGHDR and CDR2 is SFDVKD in the germline V gene. Trimming took off 0 bases at V and 5 bases at J, with 12 bases between the two ends. CDR3 sequence: CATSDLLGTGTEAFF. The DNA for the CDR3 is TGTGCCACCAGTGATTTGTTAGGTACAGGAACTGAAGCTTTCTTT.

The chain is built from TRBV7-3 and TRBJ2-5, with 9 nucleotides matching TRBD2. J was trimmed by 5 bases and V by 1 base; bases with no gene match: 5. Germline CDR1 is SGHTA and CDR2 is FQGTGA. This CDR3 has 15 residues. The CDR3 region has the DNA TGTGCCAGCAGCTTAATTGGACTAGCGTCGGAGACCCAGTACTTC. It translates to CASSLIGLASETQYF.

This chain links TRBV4-1 with TRBJ1-5; weak D call: TRBD1 (6 bases). The germline V gene encodes CDR1 MGHRA and CDR2 YSYEKL. V lost 5 bases to trimming and J lost 3 bases, with 17 bases between them. The CDR3 is 16 residues long. The CDR3 nucleotides read TGCGCCAGCAGCTCCCGACAGGACATCCACAATCAGCCCCAGCATTTT. Residues: CASSSRQDIHNQPQHF.

In regard to this clone: Because the CDR3 is missing its conserved closing phenylalanine or tryptophan, this is likely a read error. The genes are TRBV28 and TRBJ1-2; weak D call: TRBD1 (5 bases). The length of the CDR3 is 13 residues. Trimming pared 2 bases from V and 4 bases from J, leaving 8 bases between. From germline, CDR1 is MDHEN and CDR2 SYDVKM. The CDR3 reads CASSLGTSYGYTL. CDR3 nucleotide sequence: TGTGCCAGCAGTTTAGGGACTTCCTATGGCTACACCCTC.

The chain joins TRBV29-1 to TRBJ1-5, with D possibly matching TRBD1 (6 bases). Trimming took off 4 bases at V and 0 bases at J, with 10 bases between the two ends. Germline V gene sequence: CDR1 SQVTM, CDR2 ANQGSEA. CDR3 length: 14 residues. CDR3 residues: CSVGGTSSNQPQHF. The DNA of the CDR3 is TGCAGCGTTGGGGGGACAAGTAGCAATCAGCCCCAGCATTTT. The full variable domain, with the rest looked up from reference TRBV29-1 and TRBJ1-5, is SAVISQKPSRDICQRGTSLTIQCQVDSQVTMMFWYRQQPGQSLTLIATANQGSEATYESGFVIDKFPISRPNLTFSTLTVSNMSPEDSSIYLCSVGGTSSNQPQHFGDGTRLSIL.

The chain couples TRBV27 to TRBJ1-6; 7 bases align to TRBD1. CDR3 length: 14 residues. With V trimmed by 5 bases and J by 5 bases, 3 bases remained unmatched. In germline, CDR1 is MNHEY, CDR2 SMNVEV (reference sequence). For the CDR3, the DNA is TGTGCCAGCAGTATAGACAGGGATAATTCACCCCTCCACTTT. As protein: CASSIDRDNSPLHF.

A single count supports this clone. The chain recombines TRBV7-9 with TRBJ1-4, with 7 bases aligning to TRBD1. This CDR3 region has 16 residues. Per germline, CDR1 SEHNR and CDR2 FQNEAQ (reference sequence). After removal of 1 base from V and 8 bases from J, the junction contained 10 bases not matched to a gene. CDR3 amino acids: CASSLEVAGTVEKLFF. DNA for the CDR3: TGTGCCAGCAGCTTAGAGGTAGCGGGGACAGTAGAAAAACTGTTTTTT.

This sequence joins TRBV28 and TRBJ1-2; D gene uncertain. The CDR3 sequence is 13 residues long. Germline lookup yields CDR1 MDHEN and CDR2 SYDVKM. V dropped 1 base and J dropped 8 bases, with 11 bases sitting between them. Here the CDR3 reads CASSLLKGGGYTF. In DNA form, the CDR3 reads TGTGCCAGCAGTTTATTAAAGGGAGGGGGCTACACCTTC.

V gene TRBV6-6 combines with J gene TRBJ1-5; 7 bases are shared with TRBD1. V shed 7 bases, J shed 0 bases, and the junction held 6 bases outside the gene matches. Germline loops: CDR1 MNHNY, CDR2 SVGAGI (reference sequence). The CDR3 totals 15 residues. CDR3 bases: TGTGCCAGCAAACAACAGGGGACTAGCAATCAGCCCCAGCATTTT. Translated: CASKQQGTSNQPQHF.

This clone appeared a single time. The chain couples TRBV6-1 to TRBJ1-2; TRBD1 might be the D (5 bases). Trimming removed 0 bases from V and 3 bases from J, with 11 bases in between. Germline assignment: CDR1 MNHNS and CDR2 SASEGT. This CDR3 is 15 amino acids long. The chain's CDR3 is CASSEALQGYYGYTF. Written as DNA, the CDR3 is TGTGCCAGCAGTGAAGCGCTTCAGGGATACTATGGCTACACCTTC.